The rows below give T cell receptor beta chains drawn from one sample of a study of blood T cell repertoires in COVID-19. The assay was immunoSEQ multiplex PCR, and TCRdb's table has in-frame clones only and misses some. The sample carries some 270,000 clones, approximately 86% recorded once. The sample taken for sequencing was peripheral blood. These receptors were taken from a woman aged 60-75 years who had recovered from COVID-19. CDR3s include the opening cysteine and the closing phenylalanine or tryptophan. Fields, in order: CDR3 protein, CDR3 DNA, J gene, CDR3 length, D gene, clone size, V gene. The D gene is left open where the match is weak. Part of the rows lack a size; the others show once, few, many or a class for expanded clones.

CASSLGSAGLDQHF	TGTGCCAGCAGCTTAGGATCAGCAGGGCTAGACCAGCATTTT	TRBJ1-5	14	-	-	TRBV11-2
CASSRQADYEQYF	TGTGCCAGTAGTAGACAGGCGGACTACGAGCAGTACTTC	TRBJ2-7	13	-	-	TRBV19
CAWQTGGRRPNEQFF	TGTGCCTGGCAGACGGGGGGCCGCCGACCCAATGAGCAGTTCTTC	TRBJ2-1	15	-	-	TRBV30
CASSRGQGGSNQPQHF	TGTGCCAGCTCACGGGGACAGGGGGGGAGCAATCAGCCCCAGCATTTT	TRBJ1-5	16	TRBD1	-	TRBV18
CASSQRTSADTQYF	TGTGCCAGCAGCCAGCGGACTAGCGCAGATACGCAGTATTTT	TRBJ2-3	14	TRBD2	many	TRBV3-1/TRBV3-2
CASSLSRGTEAFF	TGTGCCAGCAGCTTATCTAGGGGTACTGAAGCTTTCTTT	TRBJ1-1	13	-	-	TRBV11-1
CASSDPSGAGRETQYF	TGCGCCAGCAGTGATCCTAGCGGGGCCGGGCGAGAGACCCAGTACTTC	TRBJ2-5	16	TRBD2	-	TRBV10-2
CASSLGTGGGETQYF	TGTGCCAGCAGCCTCGGGACAGGTGGAGGAGAGACCCAGTACTTC	TRBJ2-5	15	TRBD1	-	TRBV7-6
CASSLSGGGAYEQYF	TGTGCCAGCAGCTTAAGCGGGGGAGGCGCCTACGAGCAGTACTTC	TRBJ2-7	15	TRBD2	few	TRBV11-2
CASSQYRASPLHF	TGTGCCAGCAGCCAATACAGGGCTTCACCCCTCCACTTT	TRBJ1-6	13	-	-	TRBV7-8
CASSRGQGINQPQHF	TGTGCCAGCAGTCGAGGACAGGGGATAAATCAGCCCCAGCATTTT	TRBJ1-5	15	TRBD1	-	TRBV2
CAISGQAVYGYTF	TGTGCCATCAGCGGACAGGCCGTCTATGGCTACACCTTC	TRBJ1-2	13	TRBD1	-	TRBV10-3
CASSVRTSGGGTDTQYF	TGCGCCAGCAGCGTTCGGACTAGCGGGGGTGGCACAGATACGCAGTATTTT	TRBJ2-3	17	TRBD2	-	TRBV5-1
CASSPGRGDGYTF	TGTGCCAGCAGCCCGGGGAGGGGGGATGGCTACACCTTC	TRBJ1-2	13	-	few	TRBV7-2
CASSIGARDNYGYTF	TGTGCCAGTAGTATCGGCGCCCGGGATAACTATGGCTACACTTTC	TRBJ1-2	15	-	-	TRBV19
CASSQDVASGGLTDTQYF	TGTGCCAGCAGCCAAGATGTCGCTAGCGGGGGGCTCACAGATACGCAGTATTTT	TRBJ2-3	18	TRBD2	-	TRBV4-2
CASSYSRGWYEQYF	TGTGCCAGCAGTTACAGCCGGGGGTGGTACGAGCAGTACTTC	TRBJ2-7	14	-	few	TRBV6-5
CASSLGGIYEQYF	TGTGCCAGCAGCTTGGGAGGAATCTACGAGCAGTACTTC	TRBJ2-7	13	-	-	TRBV5-6
CASRPGGDYGYTF	TGTGCCAGTCGACCCGGGGGAGACTATGGCTACACCTTC	TRBJ1-2	13	-	-	TRBV28
CASSQDPGGRGYTF	TGTGCCAGCAGCCAAGATCCAGGGGGTCGAGGCTACACCTTC	TRBJ1-2	14	TRBD1	-	TRBV3-1/TRBV3-2
CASSSVQGYGYTF	TGTGCCAGCAGTTCTGTACAGGGCTATGGCTACACCTTC	TRBJ1-2	13	-	-	TRBV28
CASSWGLSSVQETQYF	TGCGCCAGCAGCTGGGGACTAAGTAGCGTCCAAGAGACCCAGTACTTC	TRBJ2-5	16	TRBD2	-	TRBV5-1
CASSGTSGGTNTGELFF	TGTGCCAGCAGCGGGACTAGCGGGGGGACTAACACCGGGGAGCTGTTTTTT	TRBJ2-2	17	TRBD2	-	TRBV9
CAISATGGISNQPQHF	TGTGCCATCAGTGCGACAGGGGGGATAAGCAATCAGCCCCAGCATTTT	TRBJ1-5	16	TRBD1	-	TRBV10-3
CATRQGASYNEQFF	TGTGCCACTAGACAGGGGGCTTCCTACAATGAGCAGTTCTTC	TRBJ2-1	14	TRBD1	-	TRBV15
CASSLFSGNEQFF	TGTGCCAGCAGCTTATTCTCAGGCAATGAGCAGTTCTTC	TRBJ2-1	13	-	-	TRBV7-6
CASGTGSNQPQHF	TGTGCCAGCGGAACAGGTAGCAATCAGCCCCAGCATTTT	TRBJ1-5	13	-	-	TRBV12-3/TRBV12-4
CASSSPAGRGYEQYF	TGTGCCAGCAGCTCCCCTGCGGGCAGGGGTTACGAGCAGTACTTC	TRBJ2-7	15	-	-	TRBV7-2
CASSKFSGQPKGPQHF	TGCGCCAGCAGCAAGTTTTCGGGACAGCCCAAGGGGCCCCAGCATTTT	TRBJ1-5	16	TRBD1	-	TRBV4-3
CASSLGQGVIGELFF	TGTGCCAGCAGCTTGGGACAGGGGGTAATCGGGGAGCTGTTTTTT	TRBJ2-2	15	TRBD1	-	TRBV5-4
CASSLAALAADTQYF	TGTGCCAGCAGCTTAGCCGCCCTGGCGGCAGATACGCAGTATTTT	TRBJ2-3	15	-	-	TRBV7-2
CAIREPGGTDTQYF	TGTGCCATCAGGGAGCCCGGGGGCACAGATACGCAGTATTTT	TRBJ2-3	14	-	-	TRBV10-3
CASSRPTQGNTEAFF	TGCGCCAGCAGTCGACCCACACAGGGGAACACTGAAGCTTTCTTT	TRBJ1-1	15	-	-	TRBV10-2
CSVEGGETQYF	TGCAGCGTTGAGGGGGGAGAGACCCAGTACTTC	TRBJ2-5	11	-	-	TRBV29-1
CASSLSVGGYTEAFF	TGTGCCAGCAGTTTGTCTGTCGGGGGATACACTGAAGCTTTCTTT	TRBJ1-1	15	-	-	TRBV28
CASSQDPANSNREGGYTF	TGTGCCAGCAGCCAAGATCCAGCCAACTCAAACAGGGAGGGCGGCTACACCTTC	TRBJ1-2	18	-	-	TRBV3-1/TRBV3-2
CASSQLRRPQHF	TGTGCCAGCAGCCAATTGAGGCGGCCCCAGCATTTT	TRBJ1-5	12	-	once	TRBV4-2
CASSQEVSQPQHF	TGCGCCAGCAGCCAAGAGGTTAGTCAGCCCCAGCATTTT	TRBJ1-5	13	-	-	TRBV4-3
CASSPTRTGASYEQYF	TGTGCCAGCAGCCCGACCCGGACAGGGGCCTCCTACGAGCAGTACTTC	TRBJ2-7	16	TRBD1	-	TRBV7-3